This T cell receptor beta chain is drawn from a study of T cell repertoires in cytomegalovirus infection. Study overall: Recently identified HLA-C-restricted CMV epitopes were used, and well-studied HLA-B-restricted CMV epitopes were used as well. Study-wide points: Carriage of CMV together with the relevant HLA was identifiable through cumulative public TCR beta family frequency.

This clonotype was seen more than once but under ten times. As yet, its antigen is unknown. The V end was cut by 4 bases, the J end by 5 bases, with 11 bases between. The CDR3 loop spans 13 amino acids. Germline V gives CDR1 LGHNA, CDR2 YSLEER. TCRdb re-called the reads with MiXCR, one entry per CDR3 protein. Among some 800,000 distinct CDR3 sequences listed, roughly 29% were seen once. The source material was cultured CD8+ T cells from PBMCs, sampled from culture after CMV antigen stimulation. The chain is built from TRBV4-3 and TRBJ2-5; TRBD2 might be the D (5 bases). This TCR derives from a human donor in good health (CMV status not recorded). Some clones in this sample may be carry-over from other donors' samples. The CDR3 region has the DNA TGCGCCAGCAGCCCCACGAGGGCGGAGACCCAGTACTTC. Translating it yields CASSPTRAETQYF.